The rows below give T cell receptor beta chains drawn from one sample of a study of graft-versus-host responses after intestinal transplantation. Sequencing was performed with immunoSEQ multiplex PCR; in TCRdb, only in-frame clones are kept and a portion is missing. The sample holds 40,000 to 55,000 clones; approximately 84% are singletons and the top ten take roughly 0.45%. What these receptors recognize is not known. The input for sequencing was unstimulated CD4+ T cells sorted from spleen or lymph node cells, taken before transplant. The receptors here all came from a human donor who was the organ donor for an intestinal transplant. Both conserved end residues are part of each CDR3. A D gene is named only where the DNA matches it firmly. Where a row states a size, it is once, few, many or the class of an expanded clone; other rows omit it.

clone_size j_call v_call d_call cdr3_aa cdr3_nt
- TRBJ1-2 TRBV20-1 - CSARRPDGYTF TGCAGTGCTAGACGGCCGGATGGCTACACCTTC
- TRBJ1-5 TRBV7-9 - CASSLGQGSNQPQHF TGTGCCAGCAGCTTAGGTCAGGGAAGCAATCAGCCCCAGCATTTT
- TRBJ1-2 TRBV19 TRBD1 CASSDGTGGIRYGYTF TGTGCCAGTAGTGACGGGACAGGGGGTATCCGTTATGGCTACACCTTC
- TRBJ1-1 TRBV30 TRBD1 CAWSGDRGGTEAFF TGTGCCTGGAGTGGTGACAGGGGGGGGACTGAAGCTTTCTTT
- TRBJ2-1 TRBV7-9 - CASSLVGRMSSYNEQFF TGTGCCAGCAGCTTAGTGGGGCGGATGAGCTCCTACAATGAGCAGTTCTTC
- TRBJ2-2 TRBV7-2 - CASSLQGNTGELFF TGTGCCAGCAGCTTACAGGGAAACACCGGGGAGCTGTTTTTT
- TRBJ1-4 TRBV5-1 TRBD1 CASRFDGQAANEKLFF TGCGCCAGCAGGTTTGACGGACAGGCGGCTAATGAAAAACTGTTTTTT
- TRBJ1-4 TRBV2 - CASRRALRGEKLFF TGTGCCAGCAGACGGGCCCTTAGGGGGGAAAAACTGTTTTTT
- TRBJ2-7 TRBV7-2 TRBD2 CASSLELAGMYEQYF TGTGCCAGCAGCTTAGAACTAGCGGGGATGTACGAGCAGTACTTC
- TRBJ2-5 TRBV5-1 TRBD2 CASSFTSGQETQYF TGCGCCAGCAGCTTCACTAGCGGGCAAGAGACCCAGTACTTC
- TRBJ2-3 TRBV19 - CASSITTRDTQYF TGTGCCAGTAGTATAACTACACGAGATACGCAGTATTTT
- TRBJ2-5 TRBV5-1 - CASSLAMSGRETQYF TGCGCCAGCAGCTTGGCCATGTCAGGGAGGGAGACCCAGTACTTC
- TRBJ1-6 TRBV5-1 - CASSLVTGRDNSPLHF TGCGCCAGCAGCTTGGTGACAGGTAGAGATAATTCACCCCTCCACTTT
- TRBJ2-4 TRBV2 TRBD1 CASRQGTQNIQYF TGTGCCAGCAGACAGGGGACCCAAAACATTCAGTACTTC
- TRBJ2-5 TRBV7-9 - CASSLAGGGETQYF TGTGCCAGCAGCTTAGCGGGAGGGGGAGAGACCCAGTACTTC
- TRBJ2-1 TRBV10-1 TRBD2 CASSTSGGARNEQFF TGCGCCAGCAGTACTAGCGGGGGGGCCAGGAATGAGCAGTTCTTC
few TRBJ2-7 TRBV27 TRBD2 CASSLFSAGPYEQYF TGTGCCAGCAGTTTATTTTCAGCGGGACCCTACGAGCAGTACTTC
few TRBJ2-7 TRBV19 TRBD1 CASSRTGGMNYEQYF TGTGCCAGTAGTAGGACAGGGGGCATGAACTACGAGCAGTACTTC